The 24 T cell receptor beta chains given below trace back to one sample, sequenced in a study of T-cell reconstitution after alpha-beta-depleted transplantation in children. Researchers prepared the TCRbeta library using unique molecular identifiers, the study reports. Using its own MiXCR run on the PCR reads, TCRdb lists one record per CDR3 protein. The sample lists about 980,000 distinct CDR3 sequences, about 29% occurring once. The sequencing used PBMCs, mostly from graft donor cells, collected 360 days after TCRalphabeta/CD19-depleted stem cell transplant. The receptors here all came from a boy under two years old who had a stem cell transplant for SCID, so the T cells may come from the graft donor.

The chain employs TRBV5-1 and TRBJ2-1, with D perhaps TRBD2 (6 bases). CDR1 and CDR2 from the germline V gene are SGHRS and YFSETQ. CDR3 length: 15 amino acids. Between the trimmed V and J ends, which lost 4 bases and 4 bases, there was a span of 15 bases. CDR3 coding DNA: TGCGCCAGCAGCCCGCCTAGCGCCGCTTACAATGAGCAGTTCTTC. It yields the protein CASSPPSAAYNEQFF.

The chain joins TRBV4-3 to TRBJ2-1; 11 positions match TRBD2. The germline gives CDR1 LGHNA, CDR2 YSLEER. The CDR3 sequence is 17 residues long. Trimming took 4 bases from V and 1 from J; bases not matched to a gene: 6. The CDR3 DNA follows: TGCGCCAGCAGCCCTCTAGCGGGGGGCAGTTCCTACAATGAGCAGTTCTTC. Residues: CASSPLAGGSSYNEQFF.

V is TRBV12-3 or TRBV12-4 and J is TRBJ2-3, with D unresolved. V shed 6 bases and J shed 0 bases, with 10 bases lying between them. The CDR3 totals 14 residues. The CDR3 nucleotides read TGTGCCAGCAGCACCGAGTTTAGCACAGATACGCAGTATTTT. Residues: CASSTEFSTDTQYF.

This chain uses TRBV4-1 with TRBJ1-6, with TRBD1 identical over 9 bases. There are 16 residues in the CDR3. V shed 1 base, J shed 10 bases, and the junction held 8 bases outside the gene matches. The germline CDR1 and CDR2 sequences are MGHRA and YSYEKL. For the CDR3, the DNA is TGCGCCAGCAGCCAAGGGGGACAGGGAATCGGCTCACCCCTCCACTTT. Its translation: CASSQGGQGIGSPLHF.

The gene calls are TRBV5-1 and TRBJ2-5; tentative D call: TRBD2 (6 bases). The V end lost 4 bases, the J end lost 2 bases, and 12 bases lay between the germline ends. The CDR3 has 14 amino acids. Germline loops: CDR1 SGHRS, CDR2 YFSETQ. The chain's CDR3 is CASSTGRGQETQYF. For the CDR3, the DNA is TGCGCCAGCAGCACAGGACGGGGGCAAGAGACCCAGTACTTC.

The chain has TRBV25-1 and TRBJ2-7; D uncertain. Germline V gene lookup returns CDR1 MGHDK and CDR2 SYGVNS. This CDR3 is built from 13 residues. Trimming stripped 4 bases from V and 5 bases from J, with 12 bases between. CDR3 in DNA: TGTGCCAGCAGTGCGCCCCCTGGAGACGAGCAGTACTTC. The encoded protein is CASSAPPGDEQYF.

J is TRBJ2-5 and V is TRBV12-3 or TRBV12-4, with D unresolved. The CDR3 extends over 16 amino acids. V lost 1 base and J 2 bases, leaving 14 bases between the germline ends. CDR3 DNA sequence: TGTGCCAGCAGTTTAGTTGCAGCCCCTAGTCAAGAGACCCAGTACTTC. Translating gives CASSLVAAPSQETQYF.

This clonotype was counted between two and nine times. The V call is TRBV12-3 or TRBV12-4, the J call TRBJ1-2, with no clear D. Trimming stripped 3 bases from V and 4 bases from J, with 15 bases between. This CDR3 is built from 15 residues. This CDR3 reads CASSFSSSRTYGYTF. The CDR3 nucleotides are TGTGCCAGCAGTTTCTCCTCGTCTCGGACCTATGGCTACACCTTC.

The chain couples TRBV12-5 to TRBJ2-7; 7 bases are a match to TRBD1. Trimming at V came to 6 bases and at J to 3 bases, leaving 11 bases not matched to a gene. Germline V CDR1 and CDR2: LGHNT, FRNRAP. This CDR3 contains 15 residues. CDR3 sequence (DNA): TGTGCTAGTGGACCCCGGACAGGACCTCTCTACGAGCAGTACTTC. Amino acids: CASGPRTGPLYEQYF.

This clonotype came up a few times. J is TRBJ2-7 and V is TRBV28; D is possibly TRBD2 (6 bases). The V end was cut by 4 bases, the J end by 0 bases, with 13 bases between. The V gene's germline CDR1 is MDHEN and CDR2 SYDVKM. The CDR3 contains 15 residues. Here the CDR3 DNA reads TGTGCCAGCAGTTCCGGAGGGGTTCACTCCTACGAGCAGTACTTC. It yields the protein CASSSGGVHSYEQYF.

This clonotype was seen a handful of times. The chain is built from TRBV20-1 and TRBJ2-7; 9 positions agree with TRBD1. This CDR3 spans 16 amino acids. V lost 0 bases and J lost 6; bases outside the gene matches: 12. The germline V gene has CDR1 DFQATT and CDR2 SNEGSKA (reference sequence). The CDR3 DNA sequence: TGCAGTGCTAGAGATCGGGGACAGGGTTTCGTTCCCGAGCAGTACTTC. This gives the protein CSARDRGQGFVPEQYF.

CDR3: CASSLEPGQSEYNSPLHF. The CDR3 region has the DNA TGTGCCAGCAGCCTCGAACCGGGACAGTCCGAGTATAATTCACCCCTCCACTTT. The V and J genes are TRBV28 and TRBJ1-6, with 7 bases aligning to TRBD1. The CDR3 sequence is 18 residues long. Per germline, CDR1 MDHEN and CDR2 SYDVKM. V was clipped by 6 bases and J by 4 bases; unmatched bases: 15.

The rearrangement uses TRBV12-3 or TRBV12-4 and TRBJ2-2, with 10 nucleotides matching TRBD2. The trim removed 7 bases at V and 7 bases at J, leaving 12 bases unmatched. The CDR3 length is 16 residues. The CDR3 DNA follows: TGTGCCAGCACTTCCTGGGGAAGCGGGGGGGGCGGGGAGCTGTTTTTT. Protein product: CASTSWGSGGGGELFF.

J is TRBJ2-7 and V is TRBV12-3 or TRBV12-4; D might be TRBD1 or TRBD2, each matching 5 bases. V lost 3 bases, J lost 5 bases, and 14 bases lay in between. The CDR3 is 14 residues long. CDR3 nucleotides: TGTGCCAGCAGTTTTATGGCCCGAGGGGACGAGCAGTACTTC. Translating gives CASSFMARGDEQYF.

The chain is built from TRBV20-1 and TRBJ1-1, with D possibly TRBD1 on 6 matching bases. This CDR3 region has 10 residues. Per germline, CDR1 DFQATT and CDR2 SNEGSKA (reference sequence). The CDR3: CSPGQTEAFF. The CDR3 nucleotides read TGCAGCCCCGGACAGACCGAAGCTTTCTTT.

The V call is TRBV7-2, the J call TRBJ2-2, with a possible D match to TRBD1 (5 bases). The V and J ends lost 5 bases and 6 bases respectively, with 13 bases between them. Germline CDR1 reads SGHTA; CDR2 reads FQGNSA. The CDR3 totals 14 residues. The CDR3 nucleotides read TGTGCCAGCAGCCCAGGGATGTCCTCCGGGGAGCTGTTTTTT. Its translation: CASSPGMSSGELFF.

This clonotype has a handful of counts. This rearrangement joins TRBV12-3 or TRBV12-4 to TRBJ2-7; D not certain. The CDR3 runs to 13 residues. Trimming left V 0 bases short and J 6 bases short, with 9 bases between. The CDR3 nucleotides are TGTGCCAGCAGTTTAGCCCCGGGTGCCGAGCAGTACTTC. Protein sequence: CASSLAPGAEQYF.

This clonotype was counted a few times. The CDR3: CASSFSSSGGGNEQFF. The CDR3 DNA reads as TGTGCCAGCAGCTTCTCCTCTAGCGGGGGCGGCAATGAGCAGTTCTTC. The chain uses TRBV7-2 and TRBJ2-1, with TRBD2 matching 10 bases. The CDR3 has 16 residues. J gave up 6 bases and V 3 bases, and 8 bases lay outside the gene matches. Looked up from germline, CDR1 is SGHTA and CDR2 is FQGNSA.

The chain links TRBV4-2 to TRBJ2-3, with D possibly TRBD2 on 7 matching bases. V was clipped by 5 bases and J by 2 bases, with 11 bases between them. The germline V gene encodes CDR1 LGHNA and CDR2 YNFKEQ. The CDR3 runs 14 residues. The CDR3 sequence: CASSGGALTDTQYF. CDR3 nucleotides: TGTGCCAGCAGCGGGGGGGCCCTCACAGATACGCAGTATTTT.

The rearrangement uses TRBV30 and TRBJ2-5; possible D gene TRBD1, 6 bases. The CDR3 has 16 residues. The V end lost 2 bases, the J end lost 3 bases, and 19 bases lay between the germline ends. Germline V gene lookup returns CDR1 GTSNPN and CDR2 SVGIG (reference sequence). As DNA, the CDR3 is TGTGCCTGGAGTTTGTACAGGGCGAGGGTAGAAGAGACCCAGTACTTC. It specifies CAWSLYRARVEETQYF. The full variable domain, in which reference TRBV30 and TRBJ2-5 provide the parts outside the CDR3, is SQTIHQWPATLVQPVGSPLSLECTVEGTSNPNLYWYRQAAGRGLQLLFYSVGIGQISSEVPQNLSASRPQDRQFILSSKKLLLSDSGFYLCAWSLYRARVEETQYFGPGTRLLVL.

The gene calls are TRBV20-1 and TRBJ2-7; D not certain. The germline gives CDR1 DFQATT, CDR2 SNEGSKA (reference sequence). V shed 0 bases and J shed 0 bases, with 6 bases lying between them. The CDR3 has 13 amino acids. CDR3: CSARDPRSYEQYF. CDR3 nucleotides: TGCAGTGCTAGAGATCCTCGCTCCTACGAGCAGTACTTC.

The CDR3 DNA reads as TGTGCCAGCAGCCAAGCAGCCGACTCCTACGAGCAGTACTTC. It codes for CASSQAADSYEQYF. The V call is TRBV4-2, the J call TRBJ2-7; D not certain. There are 14 residues in the CDR3. Germline V gives CDR1 LGHNA, CDR2 YNFKEQ. Trimming removed 1 base from V and 0 bases from J, with 7 bases in between.

DNA for the CDR3: TGTGCCATCATGCTGGGGACCGGCGGCACAGATACGCAGTATTTT. Residues: CAIMLGTGGTDTQYF. This rearrangement joins TRBV10-3 to TRBJ2-3; D may be TRBD1 or TRBD2 (5 bases each). Germline CDR1 and CDR2: ENHRY and SYGVKD. Trimming cost V 7 bases and J 1 base, with 15 bases left between them. The CDR3 totals 15 residues.

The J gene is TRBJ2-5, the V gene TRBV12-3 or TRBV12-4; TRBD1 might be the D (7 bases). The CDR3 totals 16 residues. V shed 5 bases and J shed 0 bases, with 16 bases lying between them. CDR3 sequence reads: CASSAMTGRYQETQYF. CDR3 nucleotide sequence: TGTGCCAGCAGTGCGATGACAGGGAGGTACCAAGAGACCCAGTACTTC.